This TCR beta chain was identified in a study of Ad26.COV2.S vaccination and SARS-CoV-2 variants. Findings and limits, study-wide: Analyses that measured TCR breadth and depth may have underestimated total T cell responses.

Points on this clone: Its cognate antigen is unknown.

Profiled with immunoSEQ multiplex PCR; TCRdb holds only in-frame clones, not every one. This table has approximately 420,000 clones, roughly 88% appearing once. Germline V gene sequence: CDR1 SGHDN, CDR2 FVKESK. The CDR3 contains 18 residues. The ends lost 3 bases at V and 0 bases at J; junction bases unmatched: 12. Documented treatment: about 20 received Ad26.COV2.S at low or high dose, single or two shots; several received placebo; per-sample allocation not given. The samples were gathered on day 63 after the first injection of vaccine or placebo. This chain connects TRBV14 to TRBJ2-7; TRBD2 matches at 9 bases. This clonotype was sampled from a person aged 18-65 years who received the Ad26.COV2.S COVID-19 vaccine or a placebo. The material sequenced was peripheral blood, taken in a trial of Ad26.COV2.S vaccine versus placebo. This chain's CDR3 is CASSQPTKRGEVSYEQYF. The CDR3 nucleotides are TGTGCCAGCAGCCAGCCCACCAAGCGGGGGGAAGTCTCCTACGAGCAGTACTTC.